This TCR beta chain comes out of a study of T-cell reconstitution after alpha-beta-depleted transplantation in children. This clonotype was counted a few times. A library of TCRbeta sequences, prepared with unique molecular identifiers, was generated. One entry per CDR3 protein results from TCRdb running MiXCR on the PCR reads. Among around 600,000 distinct CDR3 sequences listed, 15% to 20% were seen once. The J segment lost 5 bases and the V segment lost 10 bases, leaving 8 bases of the junction unmatched. Germline values: CDR1 ENHRY, CDR2 SYGVKD. The CDR3 is 14 residues long. The TCR originated in a human donor who donated a stem cell graft to a child with acute myeloid leukemia. The chain joins TRBV10-3 to TRBJ2-3; 11 positions match TRBD1. Sample: PBMCs from the stem cell graft donor, taken from the stem cell graft. Here the CDR3 DNA reads TGTGCCACCGGACCAGGGACAGGGGGAGATACGCAGTATTTT. Protein: CATGPGTGGDTQYF.